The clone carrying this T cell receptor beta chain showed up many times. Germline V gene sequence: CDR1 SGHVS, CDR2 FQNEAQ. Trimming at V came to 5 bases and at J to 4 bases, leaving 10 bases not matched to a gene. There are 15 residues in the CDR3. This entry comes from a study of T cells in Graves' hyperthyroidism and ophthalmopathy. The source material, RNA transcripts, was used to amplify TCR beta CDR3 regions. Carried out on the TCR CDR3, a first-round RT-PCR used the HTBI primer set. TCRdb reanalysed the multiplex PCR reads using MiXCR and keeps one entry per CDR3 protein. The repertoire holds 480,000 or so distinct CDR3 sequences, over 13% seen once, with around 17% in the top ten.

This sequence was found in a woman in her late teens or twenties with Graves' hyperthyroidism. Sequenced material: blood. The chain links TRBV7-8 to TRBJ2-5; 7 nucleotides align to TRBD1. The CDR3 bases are TGTGCCAGCAGCAAAGGGGGCACAGTCGTAGAGACCCAGTACTTC. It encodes CASSKGGTVVETQYF.